This entry lists 29 T cell receptor beta chains sequenced from one sample in a study of blood T cell repertoires in COVID-19. Produced via immunoSEQ multiplex PCR; TCRdb's table is partial and in-frame only. The sample comprises under 200,000 clones, 80% to 85% of which are singletons, and under 13% rests with the top ten. The sequenced sample consisted of peripheral blood. These receptors all come from a man aged 70 or older with active or convalescent COVID-19.

The chain uses TRBV19 and TRBJ2-1; tentatively, D is TRBD2 (6 bases). Per the germline V gene, CDR1 is LNHDA and CDR2 is SQIVND (reference sequence). The CDR3 has 14 residues. V dropped 8 bases and J dropped 0 bases, with 11 bases sitting between them. Here the CDR3 DNA reads TGTGCCAGTGGTAGCGGCCGCTCCTACAATGAGCAGTTCTTC. Translated, it gives CASGSGRSYNEQFF. The full variable domain, completed using reference TRBV19 and TRBJ2-1, is DGGITQSPKYLFRKEGQNVTLSCEQNLNHDAMYWYRQDPGQGLRLIYYSQIVNDFQKGDIAEGYSVSREKKESFPLTVTSAQKNPTAFYLCASGSGRSYNEQFFGPGTRLTVL.

The gene calls are TRBV14 and TRBJ2-2, with 7 positions matching TRBD1. The germline V gene encodes CDR1 SGHDN and CDR2 FVKESK. With 1 base clipped from V and 4 bases from J, the junction kept 3 bases outside the gene matches. CDR3 length: 15 residues. The CDR3 sequence is CASSQGQGRTGELFF. The CDR3 DNA reads TGTGCCAGCAGCCAAGGACAGGGTCGCACCGGGGAGCTGTTTTTT.

This clone was seen just once. The V gene is TRBV15, the J gene TRBJ1-3, with a tentative D call TRBD1 (6 bases). The V end was cut by 3 bases, the J end by 0 bases, with 9 bases between. This CDR3 is built from 15 residues. Looked up from germline, CDR1 is LNHNV and CDR2 is YYDKDF (reference sequence). The CDR3 region has the DNA TGTGCCACCAGCAGCACACAGGGCTCTGGAAACACCATATATTTT. Amino acid sequence: CATSSTQGSGNTIYF.

This rearrangement joins TRBV5-4 to TRBJ1-2; D possibly corresponds to TRBD1 (5 bases). The CDR3 spans 15 residues. Trimming pared 1 base from V and 3 bases from J, leaving 13 bases between. Per germline, CDR1 SGHNT and CDR2 YYREEE (reference sequence). In DNA form, the CDR3 reads TGTGCCAGCAGCTTGAGGTTGCTAGGGGACTATGGCTACACCTTC. Its protein product is CASSLRLLGDYGYTF.

The chain couples TRBV5-5 to TRBJ1-5; tentatively, D is TRBD1 (6 bases). The V end lost 4 bases, the J end lost 5 bases, and 16 bases lay between the germline ends. Germline V gene data show CDR1 as SGHKS and CDR2 as YYEKEE (reference sequence). This CDR3 is 15 amino acids long. CDR3 coding DNA: TGTGCCAGCAGCGAGCGCCGGGACATCGATCAGCCCCAGCATTTT. Protein sequence: CASSERRDIDQPQHF.

This clone was seen a single time. This chain joins TRBV5-1 and TRBJ2-5, with D maybe TRBD2 (6 bases). The ends were cut back, 2 bases at V and 5 bases at J, with 16 bases in the middle. This CDR3 region has 15 residues. Germline-derived CDR1 and CDR2 are SGHRS and YFSETQ. CDR3 sequence (DNA): TGCGCCAGCAGCTTCGGAGGGCCCGCCAGGGAGACCCAGTACTTC. Protein sequence: CASSFGGPARETQYF.

The rearrangement links TRBV30 to TRBJ1-6; no clear D. CDR1 GTSNPN and CDR2 SVGIG come from the germline V gene (reference sequence). The CDR3 consists of 12 residues. V gave up 4 bases and J gave up 3 bases, with 4 bases separating them. DNA of the CDR3: TGTGCCTGGAATCACTATAATTCACCCCTCCACTTT. It translates to CAWNHYNSPLHF.

J is TRBJ2-1 and V is TRBV6-5, with D possibly TRBD2 on 6 matching bases. Per germline, CDR1 MNHEY and CDR2 SVGAGI. CDR3 length: 15 amino acids. Trimming removed 0 bases from V and 8 bases from J, with 14 bases in between. The CDR3 region is CASSYSDGGLDEQFF. The CDR3 region has the DNA TGTGCCAGCAGTTACTCGGACGGGGGACTCGATGAGCAGTTCTTC.

This chain uses TRBV14 with TRBJ2-5; TRBD1 might be the D (6 bases). The germline gives CDR1 SGHDN, CDR2 FVKESK. This CDR3 has 13 residues. V was cut by 4 bases and J by 5 bases, with 11 bases left in between. DNA of the CDR3: TGTGCCAGCAGCCCGACAGGCCTGGAGACCCAGTACTTC. Translated: CASSPTGLETQYF.

This chain links TRBV7-3 with TRBJ2-6, with TRBD1 as a possible D gene (7 bases). V was clipped by 4 bases and J by 0 bases, with 13 bases between them. The CDR3 has 17 amino acids. In germline, CDR1 is SGHTA, CDR2 FQGTGA. CDR3 nucleotides: TGTGCCAGCAGCTCAGGCGGGGACAGCTCTGGGGCCAACGTCCTGACTTTC. It encodes CASSSGGDSSGANVLTF.

The V and J genes are TRBV14 and TRBJ2-5, with D possibly being TRBD2 (5 bases). V was shortened by 6 bases and J by 4 bases, with 18 bases between the two germline ends. In germline, CDR1 is SGHDN, CDR2 FVKESK. The CDR3 length is 15 residues. This CDR3 is CASRLDGNHRETQYF. The CDR3 DNA reads TGTGCCAGCAGACTAGACGGGAATCATAGAGAGACCCAGTACTTC.

In its sample, this clone was seen once. V gene TRBV6-5 combines with J gene TRBJ1-5, with 9 bases aligning to TRBD1. V lost 6 bases, J lost 6 bases, and 9 bases stayed unmatched. The CDR3 loop spans 15 amino acids. Germline V CDR1 and CDR2: MNHEY, SVGAGI. This CDR3 is CASRSVGQGTQPQHF. The CDR3 region has the DNA TGTGCCAGCAGGTCAGTCGGACAGGGGACTCAGCCCCAGCATTTT.

CDR3 nucleotides: TGTGCCAGCAGTAGGGGGACAAGCTCCGGGGAGCTGTTTTTT. This codes for CASSRGTSSGELFF. J is TRBJ2-2 and V is TRBV9; maybe TRBD1 (6 bases). V lost 5 bases and J lost 6, with 14 bases in between. The CDR3 spans 14 residues. The V gene's germline CDR1 is SGDLS and CDR2 YYNGEE. Using reference TRBV9 and TRBJ2-2 for the parts outside the CDR3, the full variable domain is DSGVTQTPKHLITATGQRVTLRCSPRSGDLSVYWYQQSLDQGLQFLIQYYNGEERAKGNILERFSAQQFPDLHSELNLSSLELGDSALYFCASSRGTSSGELFFGEGSRLTVL.

The chain uses TRBV9 and TRBJ2-1; 9 positions match TRBD2. V was clipped by 5 bases and J by 10 bases; unmatched bases: 10. The germline gives CDR1 SGDLS, CDR2 YYNGEE. This CDR3 region has 14 residues. The CDR3 loop reads CASSGSGRAGEQFF. As DNA, the CDR3 is TGTGCCAGCAGTGGTAGCGGGAGAGCCGGGGAGCAGTTCTTC.

This chain joins TRBV7-6 and TRBJ2-5; 9 nucleotides line up with TRBD2. CDR3 length: 13 residues. J lost 5 bases, V lost 5 bases, and 3 bases had no gene match. Germline lookup yields CDR1 SGHVS and CDR2 FNYEAQ. CDR3 protein: CASSPSGTETQYF. In nucleotides, the CDR3 is TGTGCCAGCAGCCCTAGCGGGACTGAGACCCAGTACTTC.

The chain employs TRBV5-4 and TRBJ2-1; possibly TRBD1 for D (9 bases). V was shortened by 4 bases and J by 5 bases, with 16 bases between the two germline ends. The CDR3 contains 15 residues. CDR1 is SGHNT and CDR2 is YYREEE in the germline V gene (reference sequence). The CDR3 DNA reads as TGTGCCAGCAGCCCGGGAGGGACAGGGAACAATGAGCAGTTCTTC. It encodes CASSPGGTGNNEQFF. The full variable domain, with the rest looked up from reference TRBV5-4 and TRBJ2-1, is ETGVTQSPTHLIKTRGQQVTLRCSSQSGHNTVSWYQQALGQGPQFIFQYYREEENGRGNFPPRFSGLQFPNYSSELNVNALELDDSALYLCASSPGGTGNNEQFFGPGTRLTVL.

The CDR3, as DNA: TGCGCCAGCAGCCGGGACAGGGGGATCACTGAAGCTTTCTTT. This codes for CASSRDRGITEAFF. The rearrangement links TRBV4-3 to TRBJ1-1; 11 bases match TRBD1. This CDR3 spans 14 amino acids. Germline loops: CDR1 LGHNA, CDR2 YSLEER. Trimming cost V 4 bases and J 4 bases; bases outside gene matches: 2.

V usage is TRBV19 and J usage is TRBJ2-3; 13 bases are a match to TRBD2. Germline CDR1 is LNHDA and CDR2 is SQIVND (reference sequence). Germline trimming cut 4 bases from V and 4 bases from J; bases unmatched to any gene: 5. This CDR3 region has 16 residues. The CDR3 DNA reads as TGTGCCAGTAGTAGCCGGACTAGCGGGAGCGCAGATACGCAGTATTTT. Its translation is CASSSRTSGSADTQYF.

This sequence joins TRBV9 and TRBJ2-2; the match to TRBD1 covers 7 bases. Germline lookup yields CDR1 SGDLS and CDR2 YYNGEE. With V trimmed by 4 bases and J by 0 bases, 3 bases remained unmatched. The CDR3 contains 15 residues. CDR3 nucleotides: TGTGCCAGCAGCTCCGGGACAGCGAACACCGGGGAGCTGTTTTTT. Protein: CASSSGTANTGELFF.

The chain recombines TRBV18 with TRBJ2-5, with D possibly TRBD1 on 6 matching bases. The CDR3 is 15 amino acids. Germline V gene data show CDR1 as KGHSH and CDR2 as LQKENI. The germline V and J ends were trimmed by 4 bases and 0 bases, with 12 bases remaining between them. CDR3 protein: CASSLLQGDQETQYF. The CDR3 bases are TGTGCCAGCTCACTTCTACAGGGAGACCAAGAGACCCAGTACTTC.

The chain uses TRBV28 and TRBJ2-7; 11 positions match TRBD1. CDR3 length: 14 amino acids. Per the germline V gene, CDR1 is MDHEN and CDR2 is SYDVKM. The V segment lost 1 base and the J segment 5 bases; nucleotides outside the gene matches: 1. The DNA for the CDR3 is TGTGCCAGCAGTTTATTGGGACAGGGGGACGAGCAGTACTTC. This translates into CASSLLGQGDEQYF.

The chain employs TRBV7-2 and TRBJ2-1, with TRBD2 matching over 12 bases. The CDR3 has 19 residues. V lost 2 bases and J lost 3; bases outside the gene matches: 11. Germline CDR1 SGHTA, CDR2 FQGNSA. CDR3 in amino acids: CASSLLTGTSGPYYNEQFF. The DNA of the CDR3 is TGTGCCAGCAGCTTATTGACAGGGACTAGCGGGCCCTACTACAATGAGCAGTTCTTC.

CDR3 region: CASSSQGQGYEQYF. Here the CDR3 DNA reads TGTGCCAGCAGCTCCCAGGGACAGGGGTACGAGCAGTACTTC. This sequence joins TRBV7-2 and TRBJ2-7, with 10 bases lining up with TRBD1. The CDR3 spans 14 residues. Germline values: CDR1 SGHTA, CDR2 FQGNSA. V lost 4 bases, J lost 4 bases, and 4 bases stayed unmatched.

The rearrangement links TRBV24-1 to TRBJ2-5; the match to TRBD2 covers 10 bases. CDR3 size: 17 residues. Germline CDR1 KGHDR, CDR2 SFDVKD. Losses at the gene ends were 5 bases for V and 2 bases for J; bases not matched to a gene: 10. The CDR3 spells CATSGGFLAGAQETQYF. In DNA, the CDR3 is TGTGCCACCAGTGGGGGATTCCTAGCGGGAGCACAAGAGACCCAGTACTTC.

The sample holds a few counts of this clone. The J gene is TRBJ1-4, the V gene TRBV19, with a tentative D call TRBD1 (6 bases). The length of the CDR3 is 17 residues. Germline-derived CDR1 and CDR2 are LNHDA and SQIVND (reference sequence). Trimming took 3 bases from V and 1 from J, leaving 15 bases between them. CDR3 DNA sequence: TGTGCCAGTAGTATCTCCGGGACAAGGGGAACTAATGAAAAACTGTTTTTT. Protein product: CASSISGTRGTNEKLFF.

The rearrangement links TRBV7-8 to TRBJ1-2; a possible D gene is TRBD1 (6 bases). Germline V gene sequence: CDR1 SGHVS, CDR2 FQNEAQ. V was shortened by 2 bases and J by 4 bases, with 11 bases between the two germline ends. The CDR3 loop spans 14 amino acids. DNA for the CDR3: TGTGCCAGCAGCTTAAGGCAGGGGAGCTATGGCTACACCTTC. Amino acid sequence: CASSLRQGSYGYTF.

This chain connects TRBV5-1 to TRBJ1-1, with TRBD1 matching over 7 bases. The germline CDR1 and CDR2 sequences are SGHRS and YFSETQ. There are 15 residues in the CDR3. Losses at the gene ends were 0 bases for V and 1 base for J; bases not matched to a gene: 3. CDR3 in amino acids: CASSLEDRRNTEAFF. As DNA, the CDR3 is TGCGCCAGCAGCTTGGAGGACAGGAGGAACACTGAAGCTTTCTTT. Complete variable domain (other parts from reference TRBV5-1 and TRBJ1-1): KAGVTQTPRYLIKTRGQQVTLSCSPISGHRSVSWYQQTPGQGLQFLFEYFSETQRNKGNFPGRFSGRQFSNSRSEMNVSTLELGDSALYLCASSLEDRRNTEAFFGQGTRLTVV.

The rearrangement links TRBV25-1 to TRBJ1-4, with D maybe TRBD1 (6 bases). Germline V gene sequence: CDR1 MGHDK, CDR2 SYGVNS. Trimming stripped 3 bases from V and 5 bases from J, with 13 bases between. The CDR3 sequence is 15 residues long. CDR3 residues: CASSDPRGSNEKLFF. The CDR3 DNA sequence: TGTGCCAGCAGTGACCCTAGGGGGTCAAATGAAAAACTGTTTTTT. The full variable domain, its missing parts supplied by reference TRBV25-1 and TRBJ1-4, is EADIYQTPRYLVIGTGKKITLECSQTMGHDKMYWYQQDPGMELHLIHYSYGVNSTEKGDLSSESTVSRIRTEHFPLTLESARPSHTSQYLCASSDPRGSNEKLFFGSGTQLSVL.

V and J are TRBV5-1 and TRBJ2-1; possibly TRBD2 for D (6 bases). Trimming took 3 bases from V and 0 from J, leaving 13 bases between them. Germline V gene data show CDR1 as SGHRS and CDR2 as YFSETQ. The CDR3 extends over 16 amino acids. CDR3 nucleotides: TGCGCCAGCAGCTCCGGGGGTATGAGCTCCTACAATGAGCAGTTCTTC. This translates into CASSSGGMSSYNEQFF.